These 22 T cell receptor beta chains came from one sample sequenced in a study of cytomegalovirus exposure and HLA in healthy donors. In the PCR, 60 Vbeta and 13 Jbeta primers were used. Only in-frame clones appear in the TCRdb table, and some are missing; sequencing was by immunoSEQ multiplex PCR. This sample yields approximately 170,000 clones, of which under 85% are seen a single time; approximately 5.6% belongs to the top ten. Sequencing was carried out using PBMCs. The receptors were gathered from a woman aged 18-29 years in good health and CMV-seropositive.

The chain joins TRBV18 to TRBJ2-3; TRBD1 agrees at 8 bases. The germline gives CDR1 KGHSH, CDR2 LQKENI. V lost 3 bases and J lost 6; bases outside the gene matches: 2. The CDR3 is 13 amino acids. CDR3 sequence: CASSPYRGDTQYF. CDR3 nucleotides: TGTGCCAGCTCACCTTACAGGGGGGATACGCAGTATTTT.

A single count supports this clone. The chain recombines TRBV4-1 with TRBJ2-3; 11 bases agree with TRBD1. The CDR3 runs to 19 residues. V was pared by 1 base and J by 4 bases, with 13 bases of the junction left unmatched. Germline-derived CDR1 and CDR2 are MGHRA and YSYEKL. The CDR3 protein is CASSQGRGVGDRGSDTQYF. The CDR3 bases are TGCGCCAGCAGCCAAGGCCGGGGGGTGGGGGACAGGGGGTCAGATACGCAGTATTTT.

This sequence joins TRBV6-5 and TRBJ1-2; 7 positions match TRBD1. This CDR3 region has 13 residues. V dropped 6 bases and J dropped 5; count of bases not matched to a gene: 6. From germline, CDR1 is MNHEY and CDR2 SVGAGI. The DNA for the CDR3 is TGTGCCAGCAGAATGACAGGGAGGTATGGCTACACCTTC. Translation gives CASRMTGRYGYTF.

This chain uses TRBV5-4 with TRBJ1-2; the match to TRBD1 covers 7 bases. Germline assignment: CDR1 SGHNT and CDR2 YYREEE (reference sequence). J gave up 8 bases and V 5 bases, and 12 bases lay outside the gene matches. The CDR3 runs 14 residues. CDR3 sequence: CASSSTTGLLGYTF. Written as DNA, the CDR3 is TGTGCCAGCAGTTCTACGACAGGGCTTTTAGGCTACACCTTC. Complete variable domain (other parts from reference TRBV5-4 and TRBJ1-2): ETGVTQSPTHLIKTRGQQVTLRCSSQSGHNTVSWYQQALGQGPQFIFQYYREEENGRGNFPPRFSGLQFPNYSSELNVNALELDDSALYLCASSSTTGLLGYTFGSGTRLTVV.

The chain employs TRBV2 and TRBJ2-5; the D is unclear. CDR1 and CDR2 (germline): SNHLY, FYNNEI. The CDR3 totals 13 residues. Trimming cost V 3 bases and J 0 bases, with 5 bases left between them. This CDR3 reads CASSDQYQETQYF. The DNA of the CDR3 is TGTGCCAGCAGTGATCAGTACCAAGAGACCCAGTACTTC.

This chain links TRBV7-2 with TRBJ2-5, with TRBD2 identical over 7 bases. The CDR3 totals 16 residues. Losses at the gene ends were 5 bases for V and 0 bases for J; bases not matched to a gene: 9. The V gene's germline CDR1 is SGHTA and CDR2 FQGNSA. The CDR3 sequence: CASSLRTSSHQETQYF. In DNA form, the CDR3 reads TGTGCCAGCAGCCTACGGACTAGTAGCCACCAAGAGACCCAGTACTTC.

The V call is TRBV4-1, the J call TRBJ2-7; 8 nucleotides line up with TRBD2. Trimming at V came to 0 bases and at J to 9 bases, leaving 13 bases not matched to a gene. The CDR3 is made up of 16 amino acids. Germline V lookup: CDR1 MGHRA, CDR2 YSYEKL. The CDR3 protein is CASSQDRRAGGPGQYF. The CDR3 bases are TGCGCCAGCAGCCAAGATCGGCGGGCGGGGGGTCCCGGGCAGTACTTC.

This clone has just a few counts. The gene calls are TRBV6-5 and TRBJ2-1; 7 positions match TRBD1. V lost 7 bases and J lost 0; bases outside the gene matches: 6. The CDR3 totals 15 residues. Germline V CDR1 and CDR2: MNHEY, SVGAGI. The CDR3: CASTNDRDSYNEQFF. CDR3 DNA sequence: TGTGCCAGCACCAACGACAGGGACTCCTACAATGAGCAGTTCTTC.

This clone appeared a single time. The genes are TRBV2 and TRBJ2-5; 8 bases fit TRBD2. CDR3 size: 12 residues. The V and J ends lost 10 bases and 5 bases, in that order; junction bases with no gene match: 6. Germline assignment: CDR1 SNHLY and CDR2 FYNNEI. CDR3 residues: CATRGGRETQYF. The CDR3 nucleotides are TGTGCCACCCGGGGGGGGCGGGAGACCCAGTACTTC. Using reference TRBV2 and TRBJ2-5 for the parts outside the CDR3, the full variable domain is EPEVTQTPSHQVTQMGQEVILRCVPISNHLYFYWYRQILGQKVEFLVSFYNNEISEKSEIFDDQFSVERPDGSNFTLKIRSTKLEDSAMYFCATRGGRETQYFGPGTRLLVL.

The genes are TRBV9 and TRBJ2-3, with unresolved D. Trimming removed 0 bases at V and 3 bases at J, with 11 bases between. Germline assignment: CDR1 SGDLS and CDR2 YYNGEE. The CDR3 runs to 15 residues. This chain's CDR3 is CASSVGSLRTDTQYF. The CDR3 DNA sequence: TGTGCCAGCAGCGTAGGATCACTGCGGACAGATACGCAGTATTTT.

This rearrangement joins TRBV5-1 to TRBJ2-7; 8 nucleotides agree with TRBD1. V lost 4 bases, J lost 2 bases, and 5 bases stayed unmatched. CDR1 SGHRS and CDR2 YFSETQ come from the germline V gene. The CDR3 is 14 amino acids. The CDR3 DNA reads TGCGCCAGCAGCCAGGACAGGGTCACCTACGAGCAGTACTTC. Its translation: CASSQDRVTYEQYF. Supplemented by reference TRBV5-1 and TRBJ2-7, the full variable domain reads KAGVTQTPRYLIKTRGQQVTLSCSPISGHRSVSWYQQTPGQGLQFLFEYFSETQRNKGNFPGRFSGRQFSNSRSEMNVSTLELGDSALYLCASSQDRVTYEQYFGPGTRLTVT.

The chain links TRBV7-8 to TRBJ1-5; D perhaps matches TRBD1 (5 bases). V shed 5 bases and J shed 5 bases, with 22 bases lying between them. There are 17 residues in the CDR3. Germline V gives CDR1 SGHVS, CDR2 FQNEAQ. The CDR3 sequence: CASSPAGRSRVDQPQHF. The CDR3 bases are TGTGCCAGCAGCCCAGCGGGGCGGTCCAGGGTAGATCAGCCCCAGCATTTT.

This clone appeared a few times. The rearrangement uses TRBV27 and TRBJ1-1; tentatively, D is TRBD1 (5 bases). CDR1 is MNHEY, CDR2 SMNVEV, per germline (reference sequence). There are 14 residues in the CDR3. V gave up 6 bases and J gave up 9 bases, with 20 bases separating them. CDR3 sequence reads: CASSPRAQPQQAFF. CDR3 DNA: TGTGCCAGCAGCCCCAGGGCCCAGCCTCAACAAGCTTTCTTT.

V and J are TRBV2 and TRBJ1-1, with TRBD1 as a possible D gene (5 bases). Germline CDR1 and CDR2: SNHLY and FYNNEI. The V and J ends lost 6 bases and 8 bases respectively, with 16 bases between them. The CDR3 runs 13 residues. The CDR3 sequence is CASRDGGGAEAFF. CDR3 nucleotide sequence: TGTGCCAGCAGAGACGGGGGAGGGGCGGAAGCTTTCTTT.

The chain joins TRBV5-4 to TRBJ1-4; unclear D gene. Germline V gene sequence: CDR1 SGHNT, CDR2 YYREEE (reference sequence). The ends were cut back, 0 bases at V and 5 bases at J, with 11 bases in the middle. CDR3 length: 15 residues. CDR3 nucleotides: TGTGCCAGCAGCTTGGGGCCCCCCACGAATGAAAAACTGTTTTTT. Protein sequence: CASSLGPPTNEKLFF. The whole variable domain, filled in from reference TRBV5-4 and TRBJ1-4, reads ETGVTQSPTHLIKTRGQQVTLRCSSQSGHNTVSWYQQALGQGPQFIFQYYREEENGRGNFPPRFSGLQFPNYSSELNVNALELDDSALYLCASSLGPPTNEKLFFGSGTQLSVL.

This clone showed up just a few times. In DNA, the CDR3 is TGCGCCAGCAGCCCTAGCGGGGGAGATACGCAGTATTTT. Protein product: CASSPSGGDTQYF. The rearrangement uses TRBV5-1 and TRBJ2-3; 10 bases are a match to TRBD2. V was clipped by 4 bases and J by 5 bases; unmatched bases: 1. This CDR3 comprises 13 residues. CDR1 SGHRS and CDR2 YFSETQ come from the germline V gene.

The chain links TRBV7-2 to TRBJ2-3; 12 bases are shared with TRBD2. Unmatched junction bases numbered 7, after V lost 1 base and J lost 5 bases. The CDR3 runs 17 residues. The germline gives CDR1 SGHTA, CDR2 FQGNSA. The chain's CDR3 is CASSLVASGGAGDTQYF. The CDR3, as DNA: TGTGCCAGCAGCTTAGTGGCTAGCGGGGGGGCCGGAGATACGCAGTATTTT.

J is TRBJ1-2 and V is TRBV2; no firm D call. Looked up from germline, CDR1 is SNHLY and CDR2 is FYNNEI. Deletions cut 7 bases from V and 4 bases from J, with 10 bases between. The CDR3 contains 12 residues. CDR3 in amino acids: CASKQQFYGYTF. CDR3 nucleotides: TGTGCCAGCAAGCAACAGTTCTATGGCTACACCTTC.

About this clone itself: Germline and junction disagree at one end, which may indicate a read error. This chain uses TRBV7-9 with TRBJ2-3; 7 nucleotides match TRBD1. The CDR3 length is 16 residues. CDR1 and CDR2 from the germline V gene are SEHNR and FQNEAQ (reference sequence). Here the CDR3 DNA reads TGTTCCAGCAGCTTAGTGGGACAGTCAGAGGCAGATACGCAGTATTTT. Its translation is CSSSLVGQSEADTQYF.

The chain uses TRBV27 and TRBJ1-1; tentatively, D is TRBD1 (5 bases). Germline V lookup: CDR1 MNHEY, CDR2 SMNVEV (reference sequence). The CDR3 has 15 residues. V lost 3 bases to trimming and J lost 0 bases, with 11 bases between them. The CDR3 region has the DNA TGTGCCAGCAGTTTTTTAGGGGACTTGAACACTGAAGCTTTCTTT. It codes for CASSFLGDLNTEAFF.

The gene calls are TRBV7-8 and TRBJ2-7; 9 bases line up with TRBD1. Germline V lookup: CDR1 SGHVS, CDR2 FQNEAQ. The CDR3 has 17 amino acids. The V and J ends lost 1 base and 4 bases, in that order; junction bases with no gene match: 11. The CDR3 protein is CASSLGPPGQGGYEQYF. Here the CDR3 DNA reads TGTGCCAGCAGCTTAGGGCCCCCGGGACAGGGTGGATACGAGCAGTACTTC.

V and J are TRBV4-1 and TRBJ1-5, with D perhaps matching TRBD1 (5 bases). Between the trimmed V and J ends, which lost 4 bases and 7 bases, there was a span of 14 bases. From germline, CDR1 is MGHRA and CDR2 YSYEKL. There are 14 residues in the CDR3. This CDR3 reads CASSPYQGSQPQHF. Written as DNA, the CDR3 is TGCGCCAGCAGCCCATACCAGGGTTCGCAGCCCCAGCATTTT.